The 18 T cell receptor beta chains in this list originate from one sample, sequenced in a study of molecular identifiers for immune sequencing clone quantification. TCRdb re-derived calls from the PCR reads in MiXCR, one entry per CDR3 protein. The table lists approximately 320,000 distinct CDR3 sequences, under 25% of them singletons, with 0.74% in the top ten. The sequenced material came from naive CD8+ T cells from blood, with Jurkat cell RNA spiked in. Subset specified: FACS-sorted CD8+CD4-CCR7+CD45RA+ naive T cells. These receptors were collected from a human donor in good health. Some libraries in this study had Jurkat cell RNA spiked in.

This chain joins TRBV19 and TRBJ2-6, with D perhaps assigned TRBD1 or TRBD2 (5 bases each). The CDR3 is 16 amino acids. V lost 5 bases and J 0 bases, leaving 11 bases between the germline ends. Germline loops: CDR1 LNHDA, CDR2 SQIVND (reference sequence). The CDR3 bases are TGTGCCAGTAGTCGAGCAGGGAGCTCTGGGGCCAACGTCCTGACTTTC. Residues: CASSRAGSSGANVLTF.

The chain joins TRBV11-2 to TRBJ2-7; D remains ambiguous. Deletions cut 1 base from V and 4 bases from J, with 8 bases between. The CDR3 sequence is 13 residues long. Germline V gene data show CDR1 as SGHAT and CDR2 as FQNNGV. This chain's CDR3 is CASSLAQPYEQYF. The CDR3 coding sequence is TGTGCCAGCAGCTTAGCTCAGCCTTACGAGCAGTACTTC.

This chain connects TRBV21-1 to TRBJ2-5; whether TRBD1, the table's D call, matches the DNA was not checked. TRBV21-1 is given as a pseudogene. The CDR3 covers 13 residues. Here the CDR3 DNA reads TGTGCCAGCCAACCAGGGGGCTTGGAGACCCAGTACTTC. It yields the protein CASQPGGLETQYF.

Notes on this clonotype: A much bigger clone sits one base away, suggesting this may be a read error. The chain's CDR3 is CSARDRPSQGDYGYTF. Written as DNA, the CDR3 is TGCAGTGCTAGAGATCGTCCTTCACAGGGAGACTATGGCTACACCTTC. This chain links TRBV20-1 with TRBJ1-2, with TRBD1 as a possible D gene (6 bases). V lost 0 bases to trimming and J lost 3 bases, with 17 bases between them. This CDR3 region has 16 residues. Looked up from germline, CDR1 is DFQATT and CDR2 is SNEGSKA (reference sequence).

The CDR3 is CASSYTNTDTQYF. In nucleotides, the CDR3 is TGTGCCAGCAGTTACACAAACACAGATACGCAGTATTTT. The V and J genes are TRBV6-2 or TRBV6-3 and TRBJ2-3; no definite D call. Germline values: CDR1 MNHEY, CDR2 SVGEGT. V was pared by 2 bases and J by 2 bases, with 5 bases between. The CDR3 spans 13 residues.

This rearrangement joins TRBV4-3 to TRBJ2-7; TRBD2 is a possible D gene (5 bases). Trimming stripped 4 bases from V and 3 bases from J, with 13 bases between. The CDR3 spans 14 residues. CDR1 is LGHNA, CDR2 YSLEER, per germline. CDR3 bases: TGCGCCAGCAGCCCTAGGGAGAAGCGCTACGAGCAGTACTTC. Its translation is CASSPREKRYEQYF.

On this clonotype itself: With a much larger clone just one base away, this may be a read error. The gene calls are TRBV28 and TRBJ2-7; D assignment may be TRBD1 or TRBD2 (5 bases each). Germline CDR1 MDHEN, CDR2 SYDVKM. Trimming cost V 8 bases and J 5 bases, with 16 bases left between them. The CDR3 is 13 amino acids. The CDR3 DNA is TGTGCCAGCGGCCCCGCAGGGAGCCACGAGCAGTACTTC. This translates into CASGPAGSHEQYF.

The chain recombines TRBV7-2 with TRBJ2-5, with 11 bases identical to TRBD2. The CDR3 contains 14 residues. J was trimmed by 4 bases and V by 4 bases; bases with no gene match: 2. Germline CDR1 reads SGHTA; CDR2 reads FQGNSA. The CDR3 region is CASSSGTSGETQYF. The CDR3 region has the DNA TGTGCCAGCAGCTCCGGGACTAGCGGAGAGACCCAGTACTTC.

At least ten counts were recorded for this clonotype. This chain uses TRBV6-1 with TRBJ2-7, with D unresolved. V was pared by 2 bases and J by 3 bases, with 14 bases between. The CDR3 has 15 amino acids. The germline gives CDR1 MNHNS, CDR2 SASEGT. The CDR3 sequence: CASSERSVRYYEQYF. The CDR3 DNA sequence: TGTGCCAGCAGTGAACGGTCGGTCCGTTACTACGAGCAGTACTTC.

Concerning this clonotype itself: This may come from a read error, since a much larger clone is one base off. The genes are TRBV2 and TRBJ2-1; 8 bases align to TRBD1. Losses at the gene ends were 5 bases for V and 9 bases for J; bases not matched to a gene: 12. The CDR3 totals 15 residues. CDR1 SNHLY and CDR2 FYNNEI come from the germline V gene. CDR3 DNA: TGTGCCAGCAGTTCCAGGAGACAGGGGATTGGTGAGCAGTTCTTC. This encodes CASSSRRQGIGEQFF.

The rearrangement links TRBV4-1 to TRBJ2-7; no reliable D call. Germline CDR1 is MGHRA and CDR2 is YSYEKL. The length of the CDR3 is 16 residues. The germline V and J ends were trimmed by 0 bases and 0 bases, with 12 bases remaining between them. CDR3 amino acids: CASSQEPVTYSYEQYF. The CDR3 region has the DNA TGCGCCAGCAGCCAAGAACCGGTCACTTACTCCTACGAGCAGTACTTC.

This clonotype came up a few times. V gene TRBV5-6 combines with J gene TRBJ1-5, with 7 bases aligning to TRBD1. Germline V gene data show CDR1 as SGHDT and CDR2 as YYEEEE. V was pared by 1 base and J by 5 bases, with 6 bases of the junction left unmatched. This CDR3 is 15 amino acids long. This CDR3 is CASSLQDRIDQPQHF. CDR3 coding DNA: TGTGCCAGCAGCTTGCAGGACAGGATAGATCAGCCCCAGCATTTT.

J is TRBJ1-2 and V is TRBV29-1; possibly TRBD1 for D (6 bases). CDR1 is SQVTM, CDR2 ANQGSEA, per germline. The CDR3 is 14 amino acids. Trimming took 7 bases from V and 8 from J, leaving 23 bases between them. CDR3 sequence reads: CSARGVRGSSGYTF. The CDR3 DNA follows: TGCAGCGCCAGAGGCGTCAGGGGTTCTAGCGGCTACACCTTC.

The chain is built from TRBV27 and TRBJ2-3, with no clear D. The germline V and J ends were trimmed by 1 base and 2 bases, with 10 bases remaining between them. CDR1 MNHEY and CDR2 SMNVEV come from the germline V gene (reference sequence). The CDR3 has 15 residues. CDR3 sequence reads: CASSLFWRSTDTQYF. CDR3 coding DNA: TGTGCCAGCAGTTTATTCTGGAGATCCACAGATACGCAGTATTTT.

The rearrangement uses TRBV24-1 and TRBJ2-2; D is perhaps TRBD2 (7 bases). CDR3 length: 13 residues. CDR1 and CDR2 from the germline V gene are KGHDR and SFDVKD. Trimming shortened V by 9 bases and J by 5 bases, and 12 bases separated the two germline ends. The chain's CDR3 is CATAAGATGELFF. Written as DNA, the CDR3 is TGTGCCACCGCCGCGGGGGCAACCGGGGAGCTGTTTTTT.

This clonotype was counted between two and nine times. A much larger clone sits a single nucleotide away, making a read error possible. This chain links TRBV7-9 with TRBJ2-3; a possible D gene is TRBD1 (5 bases). Germline CDR1 SEHNR, CDR2 FQNEAQ (reference sequence). The CDR3 spans 13 residues. CDR3 in amino acids: CASNLGRTDTRYF. Here the CDR3 DNA reads TGTGCCAGCAACCTGGGGCGCACAGATACGCGGTATTTT.

This clonotype was counted many times. V gene TRBV4-1 combines with J gene TRBJ1-1; 8 nucleotides align to TRBD1. Unmatched junction bases numbered 6, after V lost 2 bases and J lost 4 bases. The V gene's germline CDR1 is MGHRA and CDR2 YSYEKL. CDR3 length equals 15 residues. CDR3 in amino acids: CASSQMTGVATEAFF. CDR3 nucleotide sequence: TGCGCCAGCAGCCAAATGACAGGGGTTGCCACTGAAGCTTTCTTT.

This clonotype was detected many times. The V call is TRBV6-6, the J call TRBJ2-1; D is tentatively TRBD1 or TRBD2 (6 bases each). Germline CDR1 and CDR2: MNHNY and SVGAGI (reference sequence). Trimming took 5 bases from V and 4 from J, leaving 15 bases between them. The CDR3 length is 15 residues. The CDR3 spells CASSLGGRGYNEQFF. In DNA, the CDR3 is TGTGCCAGCAGTCTGGGAGGCAGGGGATACAATGAGCAGTTCTTC.